This record covers a single T cell receptor (beta chain). Its target is unknown. This specimen comes from a study of T cells expressing NK-cell markers. Study-level background: It was sorted CD3+CD56+NKG2C+, CD3+CD56+NKG2C- and CD3+CD56-NKG2C+ T cells that supplied the TCR beta repertoires.

From germline, CDR1 is SGHAT and CDR2 FQDESV (reference sequence). CDR3 size: 18 residues. Regarding the study as a whole: Roughly 6 donors showed dominant NKG2C+ clonotypes comprising about 1.0-7.0% of their CD8+ T cells. Similarly, these clonotypes led the CD3+CD56-NKG2C+ fraction as well in a few donors.

TCRdb reprocessed the 5' RACE reads, with one entry per CDR3 protein and no DNA. This table lists 450,000 to 600,000 distinct CDR3 sequences. This TCR was sampled from a man aged 18-30 years in good health. Sample: blood T cells: a sorted CD56 or NKG2C T cell subset, CD4+ or CD8+ T cells, or bulk PBMC T cells (not recorded which). The chain recombines TRBV11-1 with TRBJ2-1; the D call of TRBD1 rests on TCRdb alone, since no DNA is present to check it. CDR3 sequence: CASSLARRRQGSYNEQFF.